This TCR beta chain was recorded in a study of human T cells and chemical hapten exposure. About the research overall: There were per-sample TCR yield variations, arising mainly from small pooled library volume differences.

Total RNA extraction was carried out from unfractionated whole blood. The table lists this clonotype with a few counts. The study's library attached unique molecular identifiers to single cDNA molecules. Original methodology: Sample-level TCR yields exhibited a median of about 96,000, with a range of roughly 20,000 to 750,000. TCRdb itself ran the 5' RACE reads through MiXCR, one entry per CDR3 protein. For this entry, the V and J calls and clone size follow TCRdb and not the study's own pipeline. The sample carries tens of thousands of distinct CDR3 sequences, approximately 15% recorded once. The length of the CDR3 is 16 residues. Germline CDR1 reads DFQATT; CDR2 reads SNEGSKA (reference sequence). V dropped 0 bases and J dropped 2 bases, with 16 bases sitting between them.

The origin of this receptor is a female donor in good health. The V call is TRBV20-1, the J call TRBJ2-5; the D gene is possibly TRBD1 (5 bases). DNA for the CDR3: TGCAGTGCTAGAGATCTTAGGGGCGGCCATCAAGAGACCCAGTACTTC. It yields the protein CSARDLRGGHQETQYF.